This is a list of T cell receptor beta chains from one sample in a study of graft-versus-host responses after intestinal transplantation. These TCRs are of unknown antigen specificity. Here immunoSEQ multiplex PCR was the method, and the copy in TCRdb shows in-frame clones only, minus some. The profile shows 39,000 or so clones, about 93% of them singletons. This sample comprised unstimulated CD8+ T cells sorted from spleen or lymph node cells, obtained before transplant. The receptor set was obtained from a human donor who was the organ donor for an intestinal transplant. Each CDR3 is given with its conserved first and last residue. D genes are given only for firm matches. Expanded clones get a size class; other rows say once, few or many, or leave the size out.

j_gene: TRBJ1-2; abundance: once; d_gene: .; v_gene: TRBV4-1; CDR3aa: CASSDRSPYGYTF; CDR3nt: TGCGCCAGCAGTGACAGGTCCCCCTATGGCTACACCTTC
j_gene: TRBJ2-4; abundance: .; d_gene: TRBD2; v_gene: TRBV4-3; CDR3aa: CASSQDRTSGNIQYF; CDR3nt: TGCGCCAGCAGCCAAGATAGGACTAGCGGAAACATTCAGTACTTC
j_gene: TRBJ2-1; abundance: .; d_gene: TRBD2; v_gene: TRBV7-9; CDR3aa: CASSVIGSGRTSDYNEQFF; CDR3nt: TGTGCCAGCAGTGTTATAGGAAGCGGGAGGACATCGGATTACAATGAGCAGTTCTTC
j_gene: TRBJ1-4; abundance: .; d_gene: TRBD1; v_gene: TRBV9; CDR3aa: CASSVRQGTEKLFF; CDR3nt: TGTGCCAGCAGCGTAAGACAGGGGACTGAAAAACTGTTTTTT
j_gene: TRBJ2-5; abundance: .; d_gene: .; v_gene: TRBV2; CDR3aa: CASSEFRNQETQYF; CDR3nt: TGTGCCAGCAGTGAATTTAGGAACCAAGAGACCCAGTACTTC
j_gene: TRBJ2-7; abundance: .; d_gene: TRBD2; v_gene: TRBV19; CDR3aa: CASSNPHGAGGPYEQYF; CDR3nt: TGTGCCAGTAGTAACCCCCACGGAGCGGGAGGACCCTACGAGCAGTACTTC
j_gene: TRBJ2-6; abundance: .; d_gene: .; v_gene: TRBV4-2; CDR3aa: CASSPASWVSGIYSGANVLTF; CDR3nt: TGTGCCAGCAGCCCTGCCTCTTGGGTGTCAGGGATTTACTCTGGGGCCAACGTCCTGACTTTC
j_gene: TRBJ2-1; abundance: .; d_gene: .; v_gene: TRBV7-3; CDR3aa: CASSPEAHNEQFF; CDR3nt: TGTGCCAGCAGCCCCGAAGCTCACAATGAGCAGTTCTTC
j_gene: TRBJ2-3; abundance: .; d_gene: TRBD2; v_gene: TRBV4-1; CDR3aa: CASSLLAGESDTQYF; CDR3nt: TGCGCCAGCAGCCTTTTAGCGGGAGAATCAGATACGCAGTATTTT
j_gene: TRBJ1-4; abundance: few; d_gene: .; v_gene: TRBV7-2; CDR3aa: CASSLVGPRNEKLFF; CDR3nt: TGTGCCAGCAGCTTAGTGGGCCCGCGTAATGAAAAACTGTTTTTT
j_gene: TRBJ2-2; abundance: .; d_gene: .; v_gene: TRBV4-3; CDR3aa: CASSQDSSTGELFF; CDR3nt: TGCGCCAGCAGCCAAGATTCTTCCACCGGGGAGCTGTTTTTT
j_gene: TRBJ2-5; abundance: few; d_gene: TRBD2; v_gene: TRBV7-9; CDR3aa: CAAGIAGGPGKTQYF; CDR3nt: TGTGCCGCCGGCATAGCGGGAGGGCCGGGAAAGACCCAGTACTTC
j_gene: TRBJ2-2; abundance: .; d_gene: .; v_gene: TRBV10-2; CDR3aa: CANTRRDTGELFF; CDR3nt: TGCGCCAACACCAGAAGGGACACCGGGGAGCTGTTTTTT
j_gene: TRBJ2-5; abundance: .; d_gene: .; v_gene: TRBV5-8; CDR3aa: CASSFGYVAQETQYF; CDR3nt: TGTGCCAGCAGCTTTGGATACGTAGCCCAAGAGACCCAGTACTTC
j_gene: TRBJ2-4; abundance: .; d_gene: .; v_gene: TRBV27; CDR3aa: CASSPIRGAKNIQYF; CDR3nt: TGTGCCAGCAGTCCGATTCGGGGTGCCAAAAACATTCAGTACTTC
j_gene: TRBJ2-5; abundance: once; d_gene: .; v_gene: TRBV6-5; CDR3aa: CASSYFGSQETQYF; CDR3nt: TGTGCCAGCAGTTACTTCGGCAGTCAAGAGACCCAGTACTTC
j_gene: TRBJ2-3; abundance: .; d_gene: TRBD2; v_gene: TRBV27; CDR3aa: CASTLAGTDTQYF; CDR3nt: TGTGCCAGCACCCTAGCGGGCACAGATACGCAGTATTTT
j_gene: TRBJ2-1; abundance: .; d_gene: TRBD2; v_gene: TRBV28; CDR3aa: CASSSQLARNEQFF; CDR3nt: TGTGCCAGCAGTTCCCAACTAGCGAGGAATGAGCAGTTCTTC
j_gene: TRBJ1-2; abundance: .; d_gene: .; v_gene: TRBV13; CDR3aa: CASSLSPTEERGYTF; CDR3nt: TGTGCCAGCAGCTTATCCCCCACCGAAGAAAGGGGCTACACCTTC
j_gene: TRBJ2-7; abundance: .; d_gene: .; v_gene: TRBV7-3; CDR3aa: CASSPDVRDQVYEQYF; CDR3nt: TGTGCCAGCAGCCCAGATGTCCGGGACCAGGTTTACGAGCAGTACTTC
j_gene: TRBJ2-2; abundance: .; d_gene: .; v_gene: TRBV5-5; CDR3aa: CASSPDIGQLFF; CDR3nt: TGTGCCAGCAGCCCCGACATCGGACAGCTGTTTTTT
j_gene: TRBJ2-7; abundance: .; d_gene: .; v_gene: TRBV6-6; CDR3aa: CASSYSIIGSSEQYF; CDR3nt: TGTGCCAGCAGTTACTCGATTATAGGGTCTTCCGAGCAGTACTTC
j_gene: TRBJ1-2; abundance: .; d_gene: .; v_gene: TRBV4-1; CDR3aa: CASSQETAIYGYTF; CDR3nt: TGCGCCAGCAGCCAAGAGACAGCAATCTATGGCTACACCTTC
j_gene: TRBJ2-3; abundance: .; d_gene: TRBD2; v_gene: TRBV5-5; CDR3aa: CASSLGLADTDTQYF; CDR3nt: TGTGCCAGCAGCTTGGGACTAGCGGACACAGATACGCAGTATTTT
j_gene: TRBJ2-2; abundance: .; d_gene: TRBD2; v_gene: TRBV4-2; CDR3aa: CASSQEVAGGDTGELFF; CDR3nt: TGTGCCAGCAGCCAAGAGGTAGCGGGAGGGGACACCGGGGAGCTGTTTTTT
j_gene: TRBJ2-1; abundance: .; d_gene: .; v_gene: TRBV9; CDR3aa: CASSVAVGNEQFF; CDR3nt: TGTGCCAGCAGCGTAGCTGTTGGAAATGAGCAGTTCTTC
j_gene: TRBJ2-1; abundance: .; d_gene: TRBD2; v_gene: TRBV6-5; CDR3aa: CASSYSNGREQFF; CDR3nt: TGTGCCAGCAGTTACTCGAACGGGAGGGAGCAGTTCTTC
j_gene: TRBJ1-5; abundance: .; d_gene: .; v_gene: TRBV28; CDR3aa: CASSLWHQPQHF; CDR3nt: TGTGCCAGCAGTTTATGGCATCAGCCCCAGCATTTT
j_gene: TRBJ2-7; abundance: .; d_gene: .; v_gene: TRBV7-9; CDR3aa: CASSLWAGLAYEQYF; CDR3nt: TGTGCCAGCAGCTTATGGGCCGGCCTCGCCTACGAGCAGTACTTC
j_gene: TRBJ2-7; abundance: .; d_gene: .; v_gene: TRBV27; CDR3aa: CASSWGLAGTSYEQYF; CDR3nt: TGTGCCAGCAGTTGGGGGCTGGCGGGAACCTCCTACGAGCAGTACTTC
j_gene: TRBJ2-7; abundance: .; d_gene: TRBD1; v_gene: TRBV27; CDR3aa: CATKQGFGEQYF; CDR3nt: TGTGCCACGAAACAGGGGTTTGGCGAGCAGTACTTC
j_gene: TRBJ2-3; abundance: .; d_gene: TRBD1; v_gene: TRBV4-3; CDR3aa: CASSQDWTGTSTDTQYF; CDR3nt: TGCGCCAGCAGCCAAGACTGGACAGGGACTAGCACAGATACGCAGTATTTT
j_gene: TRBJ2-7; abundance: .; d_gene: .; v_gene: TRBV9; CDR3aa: CASSVAGSSSYEQYF; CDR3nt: TGTGCCAGCAGCGTAGCCGGGTCGAGCTCCTACGAGCAGTACTTC
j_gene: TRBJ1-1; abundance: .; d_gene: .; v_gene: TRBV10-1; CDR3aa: CATTGGNTEAFF; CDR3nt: TGCGCCACCACGGGGGGGAACACTGAAGCTTTCTTT
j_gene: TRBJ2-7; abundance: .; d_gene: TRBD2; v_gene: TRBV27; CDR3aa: CASWGPLAGDREQYF; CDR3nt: TGTGCCAGCTGGGGGCCACTAGCGGGAGATCGCGAGCAGTACTTC
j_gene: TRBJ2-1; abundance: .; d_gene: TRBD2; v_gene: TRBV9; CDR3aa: CASSVVGSGSNEQFF; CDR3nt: TGTGCCAGCAGCGTAGTGGGTAGCGGGAGCAATGAGCAGTTCTTC
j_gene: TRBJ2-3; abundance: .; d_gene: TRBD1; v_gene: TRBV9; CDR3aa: CASSVEGQGAPDTQYF; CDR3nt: TGTGCCAGCAGCGTAGAGGGACAGGGGGCTCCGGATACGCAGTATTTT
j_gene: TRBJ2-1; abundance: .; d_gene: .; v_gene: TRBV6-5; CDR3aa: CASSEHAGPHQFF; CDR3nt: TGTGCCAGCAGTGAACATGCGGGCCCACATCAGTTCTTC
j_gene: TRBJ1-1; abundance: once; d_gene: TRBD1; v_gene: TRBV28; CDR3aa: CASSLWTGGNTEAFF; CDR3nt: TGTGCCAGCAGTTTATGGACAGGGGGGAACACTGAAGCTTTCTTT
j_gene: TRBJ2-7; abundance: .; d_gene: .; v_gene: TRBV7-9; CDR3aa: CASSLGRGAEEQYF; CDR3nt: TGTGCCAGCAGCTTAGGAAGGGGGGCGGAGGAGCAGTACTTC
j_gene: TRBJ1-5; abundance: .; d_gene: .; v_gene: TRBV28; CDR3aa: CASSLNRATQPQHF; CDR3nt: TGTGCCAGCAGTTTGAACAGGGCCACTCAGCCCCAGCATTTT
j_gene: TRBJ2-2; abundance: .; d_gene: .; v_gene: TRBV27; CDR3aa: CASSLWPSGHTGELFF; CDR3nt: TGTGCCAGCAGTTTGTGGCCTAGTGGGCACACCGGAGAGCTGTTTTTT
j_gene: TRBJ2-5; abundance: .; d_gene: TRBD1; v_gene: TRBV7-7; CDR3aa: CASSPGQGTQETQYF; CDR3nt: TGTGCCAGCAGCCCCGGACAGGGGACCCAAGAGACCCAGTACTTC
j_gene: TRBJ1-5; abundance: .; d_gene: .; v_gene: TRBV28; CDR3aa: CASSLGGPVSQHF; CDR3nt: TGTGCCAGCAGTTTAGGGGGGCCAGTCTCCCAGCATTTT
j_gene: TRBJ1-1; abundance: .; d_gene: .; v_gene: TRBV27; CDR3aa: CASLPGREVWTEAFF; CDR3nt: TGTGCCAGCCTCCCGGGCCGGGAGGTTTGGACTGAAGCTTTCTTT
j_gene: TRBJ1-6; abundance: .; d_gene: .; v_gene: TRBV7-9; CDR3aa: CASSLDSRDSPLHF; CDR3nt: TGTGCCAGCAGCTTAGACAGTAGGGATTCACCCCTCCACTTT
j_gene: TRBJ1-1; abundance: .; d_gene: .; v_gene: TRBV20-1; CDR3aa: CSAIQATEAFF; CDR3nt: TGCAGTGCTATACAGGCGACTGAAGCTTTCTTT
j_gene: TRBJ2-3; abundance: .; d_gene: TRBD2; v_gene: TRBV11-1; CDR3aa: CASSPSWLTSGSPDTQYF; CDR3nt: TGTGCCAGCAGCCCCTCATGGCTGACTAGCGGGAGCCCAGATACGCAGTATTTT